The rows below give T cell receptor beta chains drawn from one sample of a study of T cell responses to AZD1222 COVID-19 vaccine. Measured with immunoSEQ multiplex PCR; TCRdb has only the in-frame clones, and not every one. This sample has 130,000 to 150,000 clones, with roughly 92% found just once. Sequencing used peripheral blood, obtained on day 0 of AZD1222 vaccination. Receptors were obtained from an adult in good health. The CDR3 runs from the conserved cysteine through the conserved F or W. D genes are given only for firm matches. Rows give clone size only sometimes, using once, few, many, or a class for an expanded clone.

CDR3 DNA: TGTGCCAGCAGTGCTGGGGGGAGAAACACTGAAGCTTTCTTT; CDR3 protein: CASSAGGRNTEAFF; clone size: -; D gene: -; J gene: TRBJ1-1; V gene: TRBV6-6
CDR3 DNA: TGTGCCACGGCCTTGGGGGCCGGCTACGAGCAGTACTTC; CDR3 protein: CATALGAGYEQYF; clone size: -; D gene: -; J gene: TRBJ2-7; V gene: TRBV19
CDR3 DNA: TGCGCCAGCAGCCAAGACGGGCTCTGGGGCTACACCTTC; CDR3 protein: CASSQDGLWGYTF; clone size: -; D gene: -; J gene: TRBJ1-2; V gene: TRBV4-1
CDR3 DNA: TGTGCCAGCAGCTTAGAGAGCAATCAGCCCCAGCATTTT; CDR3 protein: CASSLESNQPQHF; clone size: -; D gene: -; J gene: TRBJ1-5; V gene: TRBV7-2
CDR3 DNA: TGCGCCAGCAGCTTGAACATTGCGGGCTACAATGAGCAGTTCTTC; CDR3 protein: CASSLNIAGYNEQFF; clone size: once; D gene: -; J gene: TRBJ2-1; V gene: TRBV5-1
CDR3 DNA: TGTGCCAGCAGCTTGAGAGTAGGGTCTGGAAACACCATATATTTT; CDR3 protein: CASSLRVGSGNTIYF; clone size: -; D gene: -; J gene: TRBJ1-3; V gene: TRBV5-5
CDR3 DNA: TGCGCCAGCAGCCAAGGCGCAGGACGGGGGCGTTTTAACAATGAGCAGTTCTTC; CDR3 protein: CASSQGAGRGRFNNEQFF; clone size: -; D gene: -; J gene: TRBJ2-1; V gene: TRBV4-1
CDR3 DNA: TGTGCCAGCCACACAGGGGGCAATGGCTACACCTTC; CDR3 protein: CASHTGGNGYTF; clone size: -; D gene: TRBD1; J gene: TRBJ1-2; V gene: TRBV28
CDR3 DNA: TGTGCCAGCAGTGAGGGCACCCTTAGCAATCAGCCCCAGCATTTT; CDR3 protein: CASSEGTLSNQPQHF; clone size: -; D gene: -; J gene: TRBJ1-5; V gene: TRBV6-1
CDR3 DNA: TGTGCCATCAGTGACCGCTGGGCAAGCTCTCGGTCCGAGCAGTACTTC; CDR3 protein: CAISDRWASSRSEQYF; clone size: -; D gene: -; J gene: TRBJ2-7; V gene: TRBV10-3
CDR3 DNA: TGCGCCAGCAGGGTAGGGCGGACCTACGAGCAGTACTTC; CDR3 protein: CASRVGRTYEQYF; clone size: -; D gene: -; J gene: TRBJ2-7; V gene: TRBV5-1
CDR3 DNA: TGTGCCAGCAGCTTATCCCAGGGTAGAAACACCATATATTTT; CDR3 protein: CASSLSQGRNTIYF; clone size: -; D gene: -; J gene: TRBJ1-3; V gene: TRBV7-8
CDR3 DNA: TGTGCCAGCAGCTTAGAAGCCGATCGAGAGACCCAGTACTTC; CDR3 protein: CASSLEADRETQYF; clone size: -; D gene: -; J gene: TRBJ2-5; V gene: TRBV7-9
CDR3 DNA: TGTGCCAGCACCACGACAGAACGGTACGAGCAGTACTTC; CDR3 protein: CASTTTERYEQYF; clone size: -; D gene: -; J gene: TRBJ2-7; V gene: TRBV12-3/TRBV12-4
CDR3 DNA: TGTGCCAGCTCACCACTGGAGAGCAGCTCTGGGGCCAACGTCCTGACTTTC; CDR3 protein: CASSPLESSSGANVLTF; clone size: once; D gene: -; J gene: TRBJ2-6; V gene: TRBV18
CDR3 DNA: TGCAGCGCTAGACAGGGGGGGACCTACGAGCAGTACTTC; CDR3 protein: CSARQGGTYEQYF; clone size: -; D gene: TRBD1; J gene: TRBJ2-7; V gene: TRBV29-1
CDR3 DNA: TGTGCCAGCAGCCCCGGGACAGGCTATGGCTACACCTTC; CDR3 protein: CASSPGTGYGYTF; clone size: few; D gene: TRBD1; J gene: TRBJ1-2; V gene: TRBV11-2
CDR3 DNA: TGTGCCAGCAGTTACTACAGGCCACAAAACACCTACGAGCAGTACTTC; CDR3 protein: CASSYYRPQNTYEQYF; clone size: -; D gene: -; J gene: TRBJ2-7; V gene: TRBV6-2/TRBV6-3
CDR3 DNA: TGTGCCAGCAGCCCGGGACTCCGGACCAATGAGCAGTTCTTC; CDR3 protein: CASSPGLRTNEQFF; clone size: once; D gene: -; J gene: TRBJ2-1; V gene: TRBV3-1/TRBV3-2
CDR3 DNA: TGTGCCAGCAGCAGACCCGGGCGGGGTACGCAGTATTTT; CDR3 protein: CASSRPGRGTQYF; clone size: -; D gene: -; J gene: TRBJ2-3; V gene: TRBV6-5
CDR3 DNA: TGTGCCAGCAGTGAAGGGGGGAGCGCAGCCTACGAGCAGTACTTC; CDR3 protein: CASSEGGSAAYEQYF; clone size: -; D gene: -; J gene: TRBJ2-7; V gene: TRBV6-1
CDR3 DNA: TGTGCCAGCAGTGACGTTACCGCCAATGAGCAGTTCTTC; CDR3 protein: CASSDVTANEQFF; clone size: -; D gene: -; J gene: TRBJ2-1; V gene: TRBV2
CDR3 DNA: TGCGCCAGCAGCCACCCCGCCCAAGGGGGGCGCTCTGGAAACACCATATATTTT; CDR3 protein: CASSHPAQGGRSGNTIYF; clone size: -; D gene: -; J gene: TRBJ1-3; V gene: TRBV4-1
CDR3 DNA: TGCGCCAGCAGCTCACACCGGGACAGGGAAGAGACCCAGTACTTC; CDR3 protein: CASSSHRDREETQYF; clone size: -; D gene: TRBD1; J gene: TRBJ2-5; V gene: TRBV5-1
CDR3 DNA: TGTGCCTGGGGGGGACAAAGCTACGAGCAGTACTTC; CDR3 protein: CAWGGQSYEQYF; clone size: -; D gene: -; J gene: TRBJ2-7; V gene: TRBV30
CDR3 DNA: TGCGCCAGCAGCCAAGATAGTATCAGGGCGGTAGGCTACACCTTC; CDR3 protein: CASSQDSIRAVGYTF; clone size: -; D gene: -; J gene: TRBJ1-2; V gene: TRBV4-1
CDR3 DNA: TGTGCCAGTAGTATGTCCAGGGGTCAGCCCCAGCATTTT; CDR3 protein: CASSMSRGQPQHF; clone size: -; D gene: -; J gene: TRBJ1-5; V gene: TRBV19
CDR3 DNA: TGTGCCAGCACCCTGATGGGGGGCAATCAGCCCCAGCATTTT; CDR3 protein: CASTLMGGNQPQHF; clone size: -; D gene: -; J gene: TRBJ1-5; V gene: TRBV12-1
CDR3 DNA: TGTGCCAGTTCCATAGACAGGGGGTCTTCACCCCTCCACTTT; CDR3 protein: CASSIDRGSSPLHF; clone size: -; D gene: TRBD1; J gene: TRBJ1-6; V gene: TRBV2